Listed here are 14 T cell receptor beta chains from one sample, sequenced in a study of blood T cells in healthy people across ages. Then a second PCR, running about 6 to 12 cycles, was carried out with a sample-barcoded 5' primer and a J-beta primer mix. In TCRdb, the 5' RACE reads were re-called with MiXCR into one record per CDR3 protein. The sample includes about 670,000 distinct CDR3 sequences, around 41% of them seen just once. Source material: blood. The receptors derive from a man older than 75 in good health.

The V gene is TRBV28, the J gene TRBJ1-2; tentatively, D is TRBD1 (5 bases). In germline, CDR1 is MDHEN, CDR2 SYDVKM. The CDR3 is 12 amino acids. The V gene lost 11 bases and the J gene lost 8 bases, with 18 bases spanning the gap. The CDR3 bases are TGTGCCGCCAGCCCCAGGGCGAAGGGCTACACCTTC. This encodes CAASPRAKGYTF.

The chain joins TRBV7-2 to TRBJ1-6; no firm D call. Trimming removed 2 bases from V and 9 bases from J, with 17 bases in between. Germline V gene sequence: CDR1 SGHTA, CDR2 FQGNSA. This CDR3 contains 16 residues. The CDR3 loop reads CASSLYGVTGSSPLHF. For the CDR3, the DNA is TGTGCCAGCAGCTTATATGGGGTGACTGGAAGTTCACCCCTCCACTTT.

The V and J genes are TRBV20-1 and TRBJ2-2; D may be TRBD1 (5 bases). CDR3 length equals 16 residues. V lost 0 bases and J 0 bases, leaving 11 bases between the germline ends. The germline gives CDR1 DFQATT, CDR2 SNEGSKA (reference sequence). CDR3 loop: CSARDGATPNTGELFF. CDR3 in DNA: TGCAGTGCTAGAGATGGGGCGACCCCGAACACCGGGGAGCTGTTTTTT.

This chain links TRBV15 with TRBJ2-1; D possibly matches TRBD1 or TRBD2 (6 bases each). V lost 8 bases to trimming and J lost 7 bases, with 18 bases between them. The CDR3 is 14 amino acids. Germline-derived CDR1 and CDR2 are LNHNV and YYDKDF (reference sequence). DNA of the CDR3: TGTGCCACCCGTGGAGGGGGGTTTAGGAATGAGCAGTTCTTC. This encodes CATRGGGFRNEQFF.

The chain joins TRBV9 to TRBJ2-5; 8 positions agree with TRBD2. Trimming at V came to 7 bases and at J to 5 bases, leaving 10 bases not matched to a gene. In germline, CDR1 is SGDLS, CDR2 YYNGEE. The CDR3 extends over 14 amino acids. DNA for the CDR3: TGTGCCAGCTCACGAGCGGGGGTCGGTGAGACCCAGTACTTC. Its protein product is CASSRAGVGETQYF.

The chain has TRBV7-2 and TRBJ1-1; TRBD1 matches 9 bases. Germline CDR1 is SGHTA and CDR2 is FQGNSA. CDR3 size: 15 residues. Unmatched junction bases numbered 5, after V lost 6 bases and J lost 0 bases. The CDR3 loop reads CASSGQGTMNTEAFF. The DNA of the CDR3 is TGTGCCAGCAGTGGACAGGGGACCATGAACACTGAAGCTTTCTTT.

Many counts were recorded for this clonotype. CDR3 region: CASLFGGGNEQFF. The CDR3 bases are TGTGCCAGCTTGTTTGGCGGCGGAAATGAGCAGTTCTTC. V and J are TRBV6-1 and TRBJ2-1; D not certain. Germline V gene lookup returns CDR1 MNHNS and CDR2 SASEGT. The CDR3 has 13 residues. The V gene lost 8 bases and the J gene lost 7 bases, with 15 bases spanning the gap.

This clonotype showed up just a few times. This rearrangement joins TRBV27 to TRBJ1-2; maybe TRBD1 (6 bases). Germline lookup yields CDR1 MNHEY and CDR2 SMNVEV (reference sequence). The V end was cut by 3 bases, the J end by 3 bases, with 17 bases between. The CDR3 has 16 amino acids. The CDR3 DNA follows: TGTGCCAGCAGTTTGGATCCGCGGGGGCGCGACTATGGCTACACCTTC. Its protein product is CASSLDPRGRDYGYTF.

This clonotype was seen ten or more times. This chain uses TRBV11-2 with TRBJ2-7; TRBD1 matches at 8 bases. This CDR3 is built from 14 residues. J gave up 3 bases and V 8 bases, and 9 bases lay outside the gene matches. Germline V gene data show CDR1 as SGHAT and CDR2 as FQNNGV. CDR3: CASGLGTGLYEQYF. Written as DNA, the CDR3 is TGTGCCAGCGGGTTGGGGACAGGCCTCTACGAGCAGTACTTC.

As to this clonotype: A single base separates this from a much larger clone, so it may be a read error. V is TRBV3-1 and J is TRBJ2-5; D is undetermined. The CDR3 totals 11 residues. The germline gives CDR1 LGHDT, CDR2 YNNKEL (reference sequence). V shed 1 base and J shed 7 bases, with 4 bases lying between them. CDR3 sequence reads: CASSQGRTQYF. The CDR3 DNA follows: TGTGCCAGCAGCCAAGGTCGGACCCAGTACTTC.

The chain uses TRBV5-1 and TRBJ2-3; D gene unclear. The germline V gene encodes CDR1 SGHRS and CDR2 YFSETQ. The CDR3 has 15 residues. The ends were cut back, 6 bases at V and 2 bases at J, with 16 bases in the middle. CDR3: CASTHGQEYTDTQYF. The CDR3, as DNA: TGCGCCAGCACACATGGGCAGGAGTACACAGATACGCAGTATTTT.

This clonotype came up a few times. This sequence joins TRBV25-1 and TRBJ2-5, with 8 bases aligning to TRBD1. Germline V lookup: CDR1 MGHDK, CDR2 SYGVNS. This CDR3 region has 16 residues. The V segment lost 5 bases and the J segment 5 bases; nucleotides outside the gene matches: 13. The CDR3 DNA sequence: TGTGCCAGCAGTCCCTGGACAGGGCAGGAGGCGGAGACCCAGTACTTC. Residues: CASSPWTGQEAETQYF. Full variable domain (rest looked up from reference TRBV25-1 and TRBJ2-5): EADIYQTPRYLVIGTGKKITLECSQTMGHDKMYWYQQDPGMELHLIHYSYGVNSTEKGDLSSESTVSRIRTEHFPLTLESARPSHTSQYLCASSPWTGQEAETQYFGPGTRLLVL.

V gene TRBV20-1 combines with J gene TRBJ2-7, with 9 bases lining up with TRBD2. CDR3 length: 14 residues. V lost 5 bases to trimming and J lost 3 bases; unmatched junction nucleotides: 8. From germline, CDR1 is DFQATT and CDR2 SNEGSKA (reference sequence). The CDR3 bases are TGCAGTGCTCGCGGGGCTAGCGGGGACTACGAGCAGTACTTC. Its protein product is CSARGASGDYEQYF.

This rearrangement joins TRBV24-1 to TRBJ1-2, with 12 positions matching TRBD1. Germline CDR1 KGHDR, CDR2 SFDVKD. The trim removed 10 bases at V and 3 bases at J, leaving 8 bases unmatched. This CDR3 is 15 amino acids long. CDR3 bases: TGTGCCACTCAGGGACAGGGGGCGCTGGACTATGGCTACACCTTC. This translates into CATQGQGALDYGYTF.